The clone carrying this T cell receptor beta chain was observed once. Its target is unknown. The junction and the germline gene differ at one end; a read error may be behind it. The entry originates in a study of blood T cells in healthy people across ages. The study's findings and limits: Total diversity from one million sequenced T cells was likely underestimated.

Using a J-beta primer mix together with a sample-barcoded 5' primer, a second PCR was run for roughly 7 to 11 cycles. Sequencing of every sample gave 2.5 million or more CDR3-containing paired-end reads. A single record per CDR3 protein comes from TCRdb applying MiXCR to the 5' RACE reads. The sample consists of more than 650,000 distinct CDR3 sequences, about a quarter of them appearing once. The V gene's germline CDR1 is ENHRY and CDR2 SYGVKD. The CDR3 loop spans 14 amino acids. This same sample was also part of a study on T cells of mothers and their children. From that study: Over five children, together with their three healthy Caucasian mothers, made up the donors. All RNA that had been extracted was used for cDNA synthesis at roughly 1.4 ug per 15 ul.

The receptor was isolated from a boy aged 10-17 years in good health. The chain is built from TRBV10-3 and TRBJ2-7; D call uncertain. Sample: blood. CDR3 sequence: CAVSPTMSSYEQYF. The CDR3, as DNA: TGTGCCGTCAGTCCGACGATGAGCTCCTACGAGCAGTACTTC.